This section outlines one TCR beta chain sequence together with its context. The antigen is undetermined. A much larger clone lies one base from this, so it may be a read error. The TCR beta CDR3 regions underwent amplification from RNA transcripts. An opening RT-PCR round employed HTBI primers and preceded a second-round multiplex PCR. Each CDR3 protein gets one entry after TCRdb re-called the multiplex PCR reads with MiXCR. This table has 600,000 to 650,000 distinct CDR3 sequences, roughly 20% appearing once. The stable label applied to hyperthyroidism with no ophthalmopathy within 18 months of follow-up. Recruitment covered hyperthyroidism patients aged 18 to 65 whose new diagnosis was of under 2 months' duration. This specimen comes from a study of Graves' ophthalmopathy and Graves' hyperthyroidism. Study details: Peripheral blood (taken before any treatment) was collected at initial diagnosis. Study outcomes and limitations: Among expanded thyroid clonotypes above 0.001 frequency, most also occurred in blood.

This CDR3 is 15 amino acids long. Germline loops: CDR1 SEHNR, CDR2 FQNEAQ (reference sequence). The origin of this receptor is a woman in her late teens or twenties with stable Graves' hyperthyroidism. Some clones in this sample may be carry-over from other donors' samples. The V and J genes are TRBV7-9 and TRBJ2-4, with 10 bases lining up with TRBD1. Source material: peripheral blood. The CDR3 nucleotides are TGTGCCAGCAGCCCGACAGGGGGCTCCAAAAACATTAAGTACTTC. Translating gives CASSPTGGSKNIKYF.